Following are 9 T cell receptor beta chains from one sample sequenced in a study of T cell repertoires in cytomegalovirus infection. TCRdb used MiXCR to reprocess the reads, holding one entry per CDR3 protein. The sample holds under 300,000 distinct CDR3 sequences; approximately 17% are singletons and the top ten take roughly 50%. What was sequenced was CD8+ T cells from PBMCs. Receptors originate from a human donor in good health (CMV status not recorded). Some clones in this sample may be carry-over from other donors' samples.

This rearrangement joins TRBV6-2 or TRBV6-3 to TRBJ2-2, with 8 bases fitting TRBD1. Germline loops: CDR1 MNHEY, CDR2 SVGEGT. Unmatched junction bases numbered 9, after V lost 4 bases and J lost 5 bases. The CDR3 is made up of 16 amino acids. For the CDR3, the DNA is TGTGCCAGCAGTTCTGGTGAACAGGGGGTAACCGGGGAGCTGTTTTTT. Its translation: CASSSGEQGVTGELFF.

This clonotype has a handful of counts. This chain connects TRBV28 to TRBJ2-1; D is undetermined. Germline V gene data show CDR1 as MDHEN and CDR2 as SYDVKM. The CDR3 runs to 14 residues. V was cut by 3 bases and J by 5 bases, with 11 bases left in between. CDR3 region: CASSFTPSHNEQFF. CDR3 bases: TGTGCCAGCAGTTTTACCCCCTCTCACAATGAGCAGTTCTTC.

This clonotype was counted ten times or more. The chain is built from TRBV12-3 or TRBV12-4 and TRBJ1-6; D uncertain. With 7 bases removed from V and 8 bases from J, the gap between germline ends came to 15 bases. The CDR3 runs to 14 residues. In nucleotides, the CDR3 is TGTGCCAGCACGAGGTGGTCGAGCGATTCACCCCTCCACTTT. Amino acid sequence: CASTRWSSDSPLHF.

This clonotype was recorded a few times. The chain is built from TRBV6-5 and TRBJ1-2; weak D call: TRBD1 (5 bases). This CDR3 is 17 amino acids long. V was shortened by 0 bases and J by 0 bases, with 14 bases between the two germline ends. Per germline, CDR1 MNHEY and CDR2 SVGAGI. The CDR3 region is CASSYSRLRDPNYGYTF. The CDR3 nucleotides read TGTGCCAGCAGTTACTCGAGGCTCAGGGATCCTAACTATGGCTACACCTTC.

J is TRBJ1-1 and V is TRBV29-1; D is unresolved. V dropped 4 bases and J dropped 1 base, with 4 bases sitting between them. Germline lookup yields CDR1 SQVTM and CDR2 ANQGSEA. The CDR3 has 11 residues. DNA of the CDR3: TGCAGCGTTGTAGGGAACACTGAAGCTTTCTTT. This encodes CSVVGNTEAFF.

In this sample, this clonotype turned up many times. V is TRBV28 and J is TRBJ1-5; 10 positions agree with TRBD1. The CDR3 is made up of 17 amino acids. The V gene's germline CDR1 is MDHEN and CDR2 SYDVKM. The ends lost 3 bases at V and 4 bases at J; junction bases unmatched: 9. The CDR3 region has the DNA TGTGCCAGCAGTTTTCCCGGGACAGGGGAAATTAATCAGCCCCAGCATTTT. Translation: CASSFPGTGEINQPQHF.

This clonotype was found once. A read error may explain this, as a much larger clone is one base away. V usage is TRBV12-3 or TRBV12-4 and J usage is TRBJ1-1; TRBD1 might be the D (5 bases). This CDR3 spans 12 amino acids. The chain's CDR3 is CATRRGLTEAIF. In nucleotides, the CDR3 is TGTGCCACCCGCCGGGGACTCACTGAAGCTATCTTT.

The V and J genes are TRBV28 and TRBJ1-1; possibly TRBD1 for D (6 bases). The CDR3 spans 18 residues. Trimming took off 3 bases at V and 5 bases at J, with 25 bases between the two ends. The V gene's germline CDR1 is MDHEN and CDR2 SYDVKM. CDR3 residues: CASSLGTRRTVGRTEAFF. The CDR3 region has the DNA TGTGCCAGCAGTTTGGGGACCCGCCGGACAGTAGGACGGACTGAAGCTTTCTTT.

This clonotype was observed many times. The genes are TRBV7-8 and TRBJ2-7; 9 bases align to TRBD1. Unmatched junction bases numbered 4, after V lost 1 base and J lost 0 bases. CDR3 length: 16 residues. The germline CDR1 and CDR2 sequences are SGHVS and FQNEAQ. The CDR3: CASSLEPGQGSYEQYF. In DNA, the CDR3 is TGTGCCAGCAGCTTAGAGCCGGGACAGGGCTCCTACGAGCAGTACTTC.